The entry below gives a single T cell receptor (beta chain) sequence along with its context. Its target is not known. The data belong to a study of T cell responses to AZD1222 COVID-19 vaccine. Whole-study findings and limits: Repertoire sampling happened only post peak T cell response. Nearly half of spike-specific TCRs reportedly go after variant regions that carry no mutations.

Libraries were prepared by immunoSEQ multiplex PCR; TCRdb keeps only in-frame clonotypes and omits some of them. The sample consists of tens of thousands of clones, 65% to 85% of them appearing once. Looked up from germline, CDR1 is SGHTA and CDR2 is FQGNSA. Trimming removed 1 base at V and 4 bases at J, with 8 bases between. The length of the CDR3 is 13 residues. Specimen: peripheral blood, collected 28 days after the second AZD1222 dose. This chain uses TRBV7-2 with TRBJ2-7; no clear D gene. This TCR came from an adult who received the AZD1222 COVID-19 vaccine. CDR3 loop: CASSLGYGYEQYF. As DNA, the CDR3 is TGTGCCAGCAGCTTAGGTTATGGTTACGAGCAGTACTTC.